This T cell receptor beta chain is from a study of shared clonotypes between healthy human individuals. Germline CDR1 is MNHEY and CDR2 is SMNVEV (reference sequence). The CDR3 length is 12 residues. Trimming took off 5 bases at V and 4 bases at J, with 7 bases between the two ends. Naive CD8 cells lacked CD45RO, underwent positive selection for CCR7 and left out terminally differentiated effector memory CD45RA+ cells. Remarks on this clone: The sample has other DNA sequences that encode this CDR3 too.

Assay used: immunoSEQ multiplex PCR; TCRdb lists only in-frame clones, some missing. This sample has more than 2 million clones, with 85% to 95% found just once. The sample taken for sequencing was naive CD8+ T cells sorted from blood. This sequence was found in a man between 18 and 35 years old in good health. V and J are TRBV27 and TRBJ2-3; maybe TRBD1 (5 bases). The CDR3 bases are TGTGCCAGCAGTCAAGGGGCAGATACGCAGTATTTT. This sequence encodes CASSQGADTQYF.